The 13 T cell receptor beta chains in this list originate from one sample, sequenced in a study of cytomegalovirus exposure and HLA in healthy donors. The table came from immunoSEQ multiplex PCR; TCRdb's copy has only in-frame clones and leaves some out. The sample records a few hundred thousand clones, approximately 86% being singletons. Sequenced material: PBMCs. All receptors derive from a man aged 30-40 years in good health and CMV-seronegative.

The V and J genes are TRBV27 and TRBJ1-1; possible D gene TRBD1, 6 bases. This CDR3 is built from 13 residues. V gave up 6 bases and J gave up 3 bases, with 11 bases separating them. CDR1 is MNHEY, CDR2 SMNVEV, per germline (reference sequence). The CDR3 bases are TGTGCCAGCAGCACAACAGGGTACACTGAAGCTTTCTTT. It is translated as CASSTTGYTEAFF.

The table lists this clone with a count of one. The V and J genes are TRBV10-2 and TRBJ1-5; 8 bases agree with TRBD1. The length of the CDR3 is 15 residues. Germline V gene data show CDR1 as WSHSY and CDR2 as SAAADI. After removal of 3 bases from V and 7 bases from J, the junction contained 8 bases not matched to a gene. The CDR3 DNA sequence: TGCGCCAGCAGTGAATGGACAGGGATAGGCCAGCCCCAGCATTTT. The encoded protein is CASSEWTGIGQPQHF.

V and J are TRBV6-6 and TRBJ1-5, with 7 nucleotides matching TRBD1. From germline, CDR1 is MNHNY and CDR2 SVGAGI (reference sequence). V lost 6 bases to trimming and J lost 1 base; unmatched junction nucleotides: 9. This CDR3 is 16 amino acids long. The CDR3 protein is CASSPAGGLSNQPQHF. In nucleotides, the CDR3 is TGTGCCAGCAGCCCAGCAGGGGGGCTGAGCAATCAGCCCCAGCATTTT.

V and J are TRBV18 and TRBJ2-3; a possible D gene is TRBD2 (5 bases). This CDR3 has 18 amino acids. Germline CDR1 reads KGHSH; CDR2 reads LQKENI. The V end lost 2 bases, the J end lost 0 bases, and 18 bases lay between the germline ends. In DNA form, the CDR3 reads TGTGCCAGCTCACCATTTAGAGGGCGGAGAGGAAGCACAGATACGCAGTATTTT. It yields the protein CASSPFRGRRGSTDTQYF. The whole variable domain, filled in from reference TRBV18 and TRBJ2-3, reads NAGVMQNPRHLVRRRGQEARLRCSPMKGHSHVYWYRQLPEEGLKFMVYLQKENIIDESGMPKERFSAEFPKEGPSILRIQQVVRGDSAAYFCASSPFRGRRGSTDTQYFGPGTRLTVL.

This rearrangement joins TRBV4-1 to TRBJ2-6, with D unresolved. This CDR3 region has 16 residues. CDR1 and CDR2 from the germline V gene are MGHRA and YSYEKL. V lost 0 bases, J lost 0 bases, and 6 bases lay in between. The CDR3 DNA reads TGCGCCAGCAGCCAAGAACGACTCTCTGGGGCCAACGTCCTGACTTTC. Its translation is CASSQERLSGANVLTF.

The chain's CDR3 is CASSRTSGGRIDTQYF. As DNA, the CDR3 is TGTGCCAGCAGTCGGACTAGCGGGGGGAGGATAGATACGCAGTATTTT. V is TRBV27 and J is TRBJ2-3; 14 bases align to TRBD2. Germline values: CDR1 MNHEY, CDR2 SMNVEV (reference sequence). The CDR3 consists of 16 residues. Trimming took 5 bases from V and 5 from J; bases not matched to a gene: 6.

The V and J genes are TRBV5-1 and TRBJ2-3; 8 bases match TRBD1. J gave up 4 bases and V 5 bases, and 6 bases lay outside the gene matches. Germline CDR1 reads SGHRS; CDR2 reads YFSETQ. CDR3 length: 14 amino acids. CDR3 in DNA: TGCGCCAGCAGGGCCCAGGGGGCAGCAGATACGCAGTATTTT. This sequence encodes CASRAQGAADTQYF.

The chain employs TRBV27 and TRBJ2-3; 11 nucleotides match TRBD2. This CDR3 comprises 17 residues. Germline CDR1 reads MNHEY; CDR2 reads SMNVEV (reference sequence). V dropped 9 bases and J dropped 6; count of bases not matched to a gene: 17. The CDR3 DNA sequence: TGTGCCAGTTGCAGCTCCTTACTAGCGGGGGCCGGGGATACGCAGTATTTT. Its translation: CASCSSLLAGAGDTQYF.

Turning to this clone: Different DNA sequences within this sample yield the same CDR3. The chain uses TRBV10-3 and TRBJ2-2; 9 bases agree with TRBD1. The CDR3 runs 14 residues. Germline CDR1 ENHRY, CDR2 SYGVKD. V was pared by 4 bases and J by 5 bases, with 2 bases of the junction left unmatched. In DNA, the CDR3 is TGTGCCATCAGTGGACAGGGGGGGACCGGGGAGCTGTTTTTT. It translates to CAISGQGGTGELFF.

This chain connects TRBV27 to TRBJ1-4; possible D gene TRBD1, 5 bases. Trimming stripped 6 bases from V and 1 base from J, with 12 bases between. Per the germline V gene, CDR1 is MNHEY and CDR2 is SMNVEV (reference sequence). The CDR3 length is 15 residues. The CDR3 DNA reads TGTGCCAGCAGCCCTACCAGGGTAACTAATGAAAAACTGTTTTTT. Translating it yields CASSPTRVTNEKLFF.

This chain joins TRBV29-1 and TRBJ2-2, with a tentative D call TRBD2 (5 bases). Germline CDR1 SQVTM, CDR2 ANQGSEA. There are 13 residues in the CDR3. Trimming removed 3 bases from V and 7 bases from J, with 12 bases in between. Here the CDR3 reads CSVDRRGDGELFF. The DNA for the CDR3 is TGCAGCGTTGACCGACGGGGAGACGGGGAGCTGTTTTTT.

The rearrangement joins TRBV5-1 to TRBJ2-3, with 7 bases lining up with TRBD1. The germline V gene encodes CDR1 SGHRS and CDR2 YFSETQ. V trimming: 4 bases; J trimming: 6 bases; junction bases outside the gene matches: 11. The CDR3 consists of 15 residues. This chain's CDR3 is CASSLSDRNVDTQYF. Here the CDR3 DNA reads TGCGCCAGCAGCCTCTCGGACAGGAACGTCGATACGCAGTATTTT. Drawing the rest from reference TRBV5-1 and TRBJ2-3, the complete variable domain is KAGVTQTPRYLIKTRGQQVTLSCSPISGHRSVSWYQQTPGQGLQFLFEYFSETQRNKGNFPGRFSGRQFSNSRSEMNVSTLELGDSALYLCASSLSDRNVDTQYFGPGTRLTVL.

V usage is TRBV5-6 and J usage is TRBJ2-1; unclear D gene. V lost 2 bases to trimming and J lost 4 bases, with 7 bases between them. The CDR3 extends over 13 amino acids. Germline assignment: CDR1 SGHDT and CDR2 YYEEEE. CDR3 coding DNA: TGTGCCAGCAGCTTCGAGGAATACAATGAGCAGTTCTTC. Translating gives CASSFEEYNEQFF.